Shown below are 10 T cell receptor beta chains from a single sample sequenced in a study of graft-versus-host responses after intestinal transplantation (dated by TCRdb to about 2021). Library creation used the immunoSEQ multiplex PCR assay. Held by TCRdb, this immuneACCESS table contains in-frame sequences only and omits some clones. Under half of the omission traces to an unresolved V gene where checked; the cause of the rest is unknown. The sample table contains 90,000 to 130,000 clones; only one count was recorded for roughly 95% of them. The ten largest clones represent roughly 0.5% of the sample. These receptors are not linked to any known antigen. The meaning of the sample's time point label: cells obtained before transplantation from donor or recipient. Sequencing used unstimulated CD8+ T cells sorted from spleen or lymph node cells, obtained before intestinal transplant. The source is a human donor who received an intestinal transplant.

A few counts support this clone. Other nucleotide sequences in the sample specify the same CDR3. The chain couples TRBV19 to TRBJ2-7; no clear D. Germline loops: CDR1 LNHDA, CDR2 SQIVND (reference sequence). Between the trimmed V and J ends, which lost 1 base and 2 bases, there was a span of 6 bases. The CDR3 runs to 13 residues. The CDR3 sequence is CASSIGGTYEQYF. The CDR3 DNA sequence: TGTGCCAGTAGTATAGGCGGCACCTACGAGCAGTACTTC. Full variable domain (outside the CDR3, taken from reference TRBV19 and TRBJ2-7): DGGITQSPKYLFRKEGQNVTLSCEQNLNHDAMYWYRQDPGQGLRLIYYSQIVNDFQKGDIAEGYSVSREKKESFPLTVTSAQKNPTAFYLCASSIGGTYEQYFGPGTRLTVT.

The CDR3 here is CASSPPGLLHEQYF. CDR3 bases: TGCGCCAGCAGCCCGCCGGGGCTCCTGCACGAGCAGTACTTC. The rearrangement uses TRBV4-1 and TRBJ2-7; D is perhaps TRBD1 or TRBD2 (5 bases each). V was cut by 4 bases and J by 5 bases, with 15 bases left in between. The CDR3 is 14 residues long. Germline V gene data show CDR1 as MGHRA and CDR2 as YSYEKL.

In this sample, this clone turned up once. The genes are TRBV9 and TRBJ1-1, with D tentatively TRBD1 (5 bases). Germline assignment: CDR1 SGDLS and CDR2 YYNGEE. V dropped 4 bases and J dropped 2 bases, with 12 bases sitting between them. The CDR3 runs 14 residues. This CDR3 is CASSPRGGNTEAFF. The DNA for the CDR3 is TGTGCCAGCAGCCCCCGGGGGGGAAACACTGAAGCTTTCTTT.

The chain recombines TRBV7-6 with TRBJ2-3; TRBD2 is a possible D gene (5 bases). The ends were cut back, 5 bases at V and 6 bases at J, with 12 bases in the middle. The CDR3 runs 13 residues. Germline lookup yields CDR1 SGHVS and CDR2 FNYEAQ. Here the CDR3 DNA reads TGTGCCAGCAGCCAACCGGAGGTCGATACGCAGTATTTT. Its protein product is CASSQPEVDTQYF.

V usage is TRBV9 and J usage is TRBJ2-2, with D hard to call. The V end lost 2 bases, the J end lost 9 bases, and 8 bases lay between the germline ends. The CDR3 has 12 residues. Germline loops: CDR1 SGDLS, CDR2 YYNGEE. CDR3 nucleotide sequence: TGTGCCAGCAGCGTCGGCAACCGGGAGCTGTTTTTT. The encoded protein is CASSVGNRELFF.

This clone was seen only a few times. V and J are TRBV10-3 and TRBJ1-2; D remains unclear. Germline CDR1 and CDR2: ENHRY and SYGVKD. CDR3 length: 15 amino acids. The V gene lost 5 bases and the J gene lost 2 bases, with 15 bases spanning the gap. The CDR3 DNA is TGTGCCATCAGTAGTAATGACGGCAGAAACTATGGCTACACCTTC. Amino acids: CAISSNDGRNYGYTF.

This clone has a handful of counts. The rearrangement joins TRBV7-9 to TRBJ1-5; D is undetermined. The CDR3 sequence is 13 residues long. The germline V gene has CDR1 SEHNR and CDR2 FQNEAQ (reference sequence). Between the trimmed V and J ends, which lost 3 bases and 0 bases, there was a span of 3 bases. This CDR3 is CASSLNSNQPQHF. The CDR3 bases are TGTGCCAGCAGCTTGAATAGCAATCAGCCCCAGCATTTT.

This chain links TRBV6-5 with TRBJ2-7; 7 nucleotides agree with TRBD1. Germline loops: CDR1 MNHEY, CDR2 SVGAGI. V lost 8 bases, J lost 1 base, and 8 bases stayed unmatched. CDR3 length: 14 residues. Here the CDR3 DNA reads TGTGCCAGCTCCCTGACAGGGAAGTCCTACGAGCAGTACTTC. It yields the protein CASSLTGKSYEQYF.

This chain connects TRBV30 to TRBJ2-3, with D perhaps TRBD2 (6 bases). CDR1 GTSNPN and CDR2 SVGIG come from the germline V gene (reference sequence). The CDR3 contains 13 residues. V shed 3 bases and J shed 6 bases, with 13 bases lying between them. The CDR3 loop reads CAWRGLGEDTQYF. The CDR3 bases are TGTGCCTGGAGGGGACTTGGCGAGGATACGCAGTATTTT.

The gene calls are TRBV9 and TRBJ2-5; no definite D call. Per the germline V gene, CDR1 is SGDLS and CDR2 is YYNGEE. Trimming left V 3 bases short and J 5 bases short, with 14 bases between. The CDR3 loop spans 14 amino acids. In DNA, the CDR3 is TGTGCCAGCAGCGGAAAGGCCTCTTGGGAGACCCAGTACTTC. Its translation is CASSGKASWETQYF.